This T cell receptor beta chain originates from a study of CD8+ T cells in alopecia areata. Study context: Treatment of the treated patients consisted of oral tofacitinib, 5 to 10 mg twice daily.

In regard to this clone: Its antigen is not identified.

RNA was isolated and reverse transcribed to cDNA, the sequencing template. Assay used: immunoSEQ multiplex PCR; TCRdb lists only in-frame clones, some missing. The table lists about 120,000 clones, roughly 58% of them singletons, with under 35% in the top ten. As for treatment: oral pan-JAK inhibitor, 5-10 mg twice daily. Lesional scalp tissue (obtained by punch biopsy) and peripheral blood were collected from alopecia areata patients. General study points: Many of the expanded lesional clones endured in scalp and blood while on tofacitinib. Mice showed clearer TCR sharing than patients did, a gap that was possibly HLA-related.

The material was CD8+ T cells sorted from blood, obtained at week 4, from a patient treated with tofacitinib. The TCR comes from a human donor with alopecia areata.

This CDR3 reads CASSTGTVSYGYTF. As DNA, the CDR3 is TGTGCCAGCAGCACCGGGACAGTATCCTATGGCTACACCTTC. V and J are TRBV9 and TRBJ1-2; 7 nucleotides match TRBD1. The CDR3 totals 14 residues. Germline V gives CDR1 SGDLS, CDR2 YYNGEE. V shed 4 bases, J shed 4 bases, and the junction held 7 bases outside the gene matches. Full variable domain (missing parts from reference TRBV9 and TRBJ1-2): DSGVTQTPKHLITATGQRVTLRCSPRSGDLSVYWYQQSLDQGLQFLIQYYNGEERAKGNILERFSAQQFPDLHSELNLSSLELGDSALYFCASSTGTVSYGYTFGSGTRLTVV.